This T cell receptor beta chain was identified in a study of T-cell reconstitution after alpha-beta-depleted transplantation in children. Study outcomes and limitations: Alpha-beta T cells present about two months after transplant were reported to originate from several hundred expanded graft clones. Once a year had passed after transplant, T-cell counts and diversity came mostly from newly produced T cells.

In germline, CDR1 is MRHNA, CDR2 SNTAGT. The CDR3 runs 16 residues. V dropped 0 bases and J dropped 6 bases, with 15 bases sitting between them. Unique molecular identifiers were incorporated into the prepared TCRbeta library. MiXCR, run by TCRdb on the PCR reads, gives a single entry per CDR3 protein. The sample carries about 980,000 distinct CDR3 sequences, under 30% recorded once. A remark on this clonotype: Its cognate antigen is unknown.

This receptor was obtained from a boy in the first two years of life who had a stem cell transplant for SCID, so the T cells may come from the graft donor. The chain employs TRBV6-4 and TRBJ2-1; D possibly matches TRBD1 or TRBD2 (6 bases each). This sample comprised PBMCs, mostly from graft donor cells, obtained 360 days after TCRalphabeta/CD19-depleted stem cell transplant. The CDR3 is CASSDSYGGSGNEQFF. The DNA of the CDR3 is TGTGCCAGCAGTGACTCGTACGGGGGCTCTGGCAATGAGCAGTTCTTC.